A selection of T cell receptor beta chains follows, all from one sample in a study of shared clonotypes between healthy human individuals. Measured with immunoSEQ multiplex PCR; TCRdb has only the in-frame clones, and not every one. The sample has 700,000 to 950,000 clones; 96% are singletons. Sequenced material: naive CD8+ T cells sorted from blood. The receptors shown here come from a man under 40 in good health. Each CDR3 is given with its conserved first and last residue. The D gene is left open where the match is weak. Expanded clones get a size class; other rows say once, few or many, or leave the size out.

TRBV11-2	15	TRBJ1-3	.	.	CASSLDLISGNTIYF	TGTGCCAGCAGCTTAGATCTAATTTCTGGAAACACCATATATTTT
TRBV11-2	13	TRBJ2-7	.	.	CASSLDLGGEQYF	TGTGCCAGCAGCTTAGACCTGGGTGGCGAGCAGTACTTC
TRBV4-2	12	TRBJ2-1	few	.	CASSQEGTEQFF	TGTGCCAGCAGCCAAGAGGGGACTGAGCAGTTCTTC
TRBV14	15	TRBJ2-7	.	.	CASSGGSSRAYEQYF	TGTGCCAGCAGTGGGGGGTCTAGCAGGGCCTACGAGCAGTACTTC
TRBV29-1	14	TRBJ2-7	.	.	CSVEDPPGTGEQYF	TGCAGCGTTGAAGATCCTCCCGGGACGGGGGAGCAGTACTTC
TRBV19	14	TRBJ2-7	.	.	CASSIGYGSYEQYF	TGTGCCAGTAGTATAGGATACGGTTCCTACGAGCAGTACTTC
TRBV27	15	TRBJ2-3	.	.	CASSLLSASTDTQYF	TGTGCCAGCAGTTTATTAAGTGCTAGCACAGATACGCAGTATTTT
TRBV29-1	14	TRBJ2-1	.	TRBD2	CSVRGLAGVNEQFF	TGCAGCGTAAGGGGACTAGCGGGAGTAAATGAGCAGTTCTTC
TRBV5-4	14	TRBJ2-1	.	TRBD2	CASSTAGVYNEQFF	TGTGCCAGCAGCACAGCGGGAGTCTACAATGAGCAGTTCTTC
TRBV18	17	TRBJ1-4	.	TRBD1	CASSPNFGQGGNEKLFF	TGTGCCAGCTCACCGAATTTCGGACAGGGAGGTAATGAAAAACTGTTTTTT
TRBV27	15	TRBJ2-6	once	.	CASSLGPSGANVLTF	TGTGCCAGCAGTTTAGGACCCTCTGGGGCCAACGTCCTGACTTTC
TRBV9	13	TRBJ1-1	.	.	CASSAEEGTEAFF	TGTGCCAGCAGCGCAGAGGAGGGTACTGAAGCTTTCTTT
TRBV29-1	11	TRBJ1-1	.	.	CSVPIGTEAFF	TGCAGCGTTCCCATAGGGACTGAAGCTTTCTTT
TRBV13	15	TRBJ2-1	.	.	CASSLAGVLNNEQFF	TGTGCCAGCAGCTTAGCTGGGGTTCTCAACAATGAGCAGTTCTTC
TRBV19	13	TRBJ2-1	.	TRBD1	CASVDRGLYEQFF	TGTGCCAGCGTCGACAGGGGGCTGTATGAGCAGTTCTTC
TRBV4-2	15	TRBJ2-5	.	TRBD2	CASSQAWGGMETQYF	TGTGCCAGCAGCCAAGCTTGGGGGGGTATGGAGACCCAGTACTTC
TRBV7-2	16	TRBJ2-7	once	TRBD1	CASGGLTGANLYEQYF	TGTGCCAGCGGGGGATTGACAGGGGCTAACCTTTACGAGCAGTACTTC
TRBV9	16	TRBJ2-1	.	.	CASSAAGIRGFDEQFF	TGTGCCAGCAGCGCAGCAGGGATTAGGGGATTCGATGAGCAGTTCTTC
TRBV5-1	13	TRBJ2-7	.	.	CASSLGAVYEQYF	TGCGCCAGCAGCTTGGGAGCCGTTTACGAGCAGTACTTC
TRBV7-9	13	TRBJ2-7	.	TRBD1	CASVGTGVYEQYF	TGTGCCAGCGTCGGGACAGGGGTCTACGAGCAGTACTTC
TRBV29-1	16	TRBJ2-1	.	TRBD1	CSVENEGQGTYNEQFF	TGCAGCGTTGAGAACGAGGGACAGGGGACCTACAATGAGCAGTTCTTC
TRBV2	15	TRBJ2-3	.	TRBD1	CASRGQSVGTDTQYF	TGTGCCAGCAGGGGACAGTCGGTGGGCACAGATACGCAGTATTTT
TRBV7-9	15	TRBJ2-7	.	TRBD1	CASSSRDRGVHEQYF	TGTGCCAGCAGCTCCCGGGACAGGGGAGTCCACGAGCAGTACTTC
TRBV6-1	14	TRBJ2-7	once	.	CASSESAGFYEQYF	TGTGCCAGCAGTGAATCGGCGGGGTTCTACGAGCAGTACTTC
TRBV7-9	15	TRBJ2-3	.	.	CASSPTGGTGDTQYF	TGTGCCAGCAGCCCTACCGGGGGCACGGGGGATACGCAGTATTTT
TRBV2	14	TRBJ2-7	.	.	CASTEGREVDEQYF	TGTGCCAGCACCGAGGGCAGGGAGGTCGACGAGCAGTACTTC